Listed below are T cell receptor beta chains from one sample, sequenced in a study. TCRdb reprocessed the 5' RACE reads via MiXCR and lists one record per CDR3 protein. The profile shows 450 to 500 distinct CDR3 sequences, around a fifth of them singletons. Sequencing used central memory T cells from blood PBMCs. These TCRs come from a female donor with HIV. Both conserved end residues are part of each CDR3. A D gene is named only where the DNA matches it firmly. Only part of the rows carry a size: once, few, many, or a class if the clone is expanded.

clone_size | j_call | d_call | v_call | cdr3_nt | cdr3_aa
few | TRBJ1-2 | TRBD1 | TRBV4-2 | TGTGCCAGCAGCCACTTCGACAGGGGAGCTAACTATGGCTACACCTTC | CASSHFDRGANYGYTF
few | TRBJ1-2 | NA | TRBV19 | TGTGCCAGTTCACTATACGCGGGCAGAACCCTTTCTAACTATGGCTACACCTTC | CASSLYAGRTLSNYGYTF
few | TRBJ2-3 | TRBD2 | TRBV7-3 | TGTGCCAGCAGCCCCTTAGGTAGCGGGGGAGATACGCAGTATTTT | CASSPLGSGGDTQYF
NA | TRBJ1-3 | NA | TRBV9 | TGTGCCAGCAGCGTGGCAGGGTTGTCTGGAAACACCATATATTTT | CASSVAGLSGNTIYF
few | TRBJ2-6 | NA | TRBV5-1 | TGCGCCAGCAGCGACGACAGCTCTGGGGCCAACGTCCTGACTTTC | CASSDDSSGANVLTF
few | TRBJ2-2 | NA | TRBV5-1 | TGCGCCAGCAGCTCCCTAGCAAACACCGGGGAGCTGTTTTTT | CASSSLANTGELFF
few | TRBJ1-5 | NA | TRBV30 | TGTGCCTGGAGTGTTTCGGGACCCCAGCCCCAGCATTTT | CAWSVSGPQPQHF
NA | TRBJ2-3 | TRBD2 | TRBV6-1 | TGTGCCAGCAGCCTCCTCTCTAGCGGGGGGGCCCCAGATACGCAGTATTTT | CASSLLSSGGAPDTQYF
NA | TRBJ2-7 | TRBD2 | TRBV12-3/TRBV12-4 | TGTGCCAGCAGGGGGACAGGGACTAGCGGGAGTCGGGAGCAGTACTTC | CASRGTGTSGSREQYF
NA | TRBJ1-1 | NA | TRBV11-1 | TGTGCCAGCAGCGTAGGGCGCGCTTTCTTT | CASSVGRAFF